This TCR beta chain stems from a study of radiotherapy plus CTLA-4 blockade in lung cancer. Study-wide context: Objective responses arose in approximately 17% of patients, and over 25% experienced disease control. General study findings and limits: Once radiotherapy plus ipilimumab had been given, TCR clones derived from tumor expanded in blood. With interferon-beta, early dynamics of blood T cell clones were reported to best predict response.

Deletions cut 3 bases from V and 3 bases from J, with 6 bases between. The germline CDR1 and CDR2 sequences are LGHNA and YNFKEQ. The CDR3 consists of 12 residues. Those with chemo-refractory metastatic non-small-cell lung cancer were treated with focal radiation combined with CTLA-4 blockade using ipilimumab. Only one count was recorded for this clone. What it binds is not known. Assay: immunoSEQ multiplex PCR; the TCRdb copy retains only in-frame clones and omits some. The sample records some 110,000 clones, 90% being singletons. The sequence was collected from a human donor with non-small cell lung cancer that progressed on radiotherapy plus ipilimumab. The chain employs TRBV4-2 and TRBJ2-7; the D is unclear. The specimen was peripheral blood, collected from a patient treated with radiotherapy plus ipilimumab. CDR3 sequence (DNA): TGTGCCAGCAGCCACGGAGTCTACGAGCAGTACTTC. Amino acids: CASSHGVYEQYF.